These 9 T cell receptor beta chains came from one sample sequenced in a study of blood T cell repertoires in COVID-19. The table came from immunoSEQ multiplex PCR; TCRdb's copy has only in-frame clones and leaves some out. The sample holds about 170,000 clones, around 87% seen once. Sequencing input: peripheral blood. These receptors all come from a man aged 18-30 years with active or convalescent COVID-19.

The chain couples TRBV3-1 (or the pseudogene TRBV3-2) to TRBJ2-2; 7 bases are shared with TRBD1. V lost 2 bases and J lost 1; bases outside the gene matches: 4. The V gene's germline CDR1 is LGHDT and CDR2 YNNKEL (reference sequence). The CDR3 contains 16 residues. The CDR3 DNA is TGTGCCAGCAGCCAATCCCAGGGGGTGAACACCGGGGAGCTGTTTTTT. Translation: CASSQSQGVNTGELFF.

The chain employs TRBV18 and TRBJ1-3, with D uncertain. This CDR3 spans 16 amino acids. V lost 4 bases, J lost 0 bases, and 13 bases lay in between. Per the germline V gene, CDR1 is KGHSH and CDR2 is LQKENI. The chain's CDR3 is CASSQSGSLSGNTIYF. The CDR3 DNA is TGTGCCAGCTCACAGTCGGGATCCCTCTCTGGAAACACCATATATTTT.

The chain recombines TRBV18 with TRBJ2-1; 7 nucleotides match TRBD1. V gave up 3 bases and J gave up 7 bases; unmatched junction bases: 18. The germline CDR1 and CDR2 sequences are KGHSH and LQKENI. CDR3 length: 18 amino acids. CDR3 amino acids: CASSPHSRRDRVWNEQFF. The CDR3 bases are TGTGCCAGCTCACCGCATTCCCGGCGAGACAGGGTATGGAATGAGCAGTTCTTC.

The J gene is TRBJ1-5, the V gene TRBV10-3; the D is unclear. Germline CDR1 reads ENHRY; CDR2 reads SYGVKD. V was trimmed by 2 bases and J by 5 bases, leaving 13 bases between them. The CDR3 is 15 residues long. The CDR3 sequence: CAISEGFGFDQPQHF. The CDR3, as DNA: TGTGCCATCAGTGAGGGTTTCGGTTTTGATCAGCCCCAGCATTTT.

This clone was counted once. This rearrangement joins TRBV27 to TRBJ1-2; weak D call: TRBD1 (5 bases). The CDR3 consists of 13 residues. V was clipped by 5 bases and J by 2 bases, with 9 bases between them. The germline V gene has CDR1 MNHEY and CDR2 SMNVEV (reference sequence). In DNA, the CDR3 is TGTGCCAGCAGTGCCCGACAGAACTATGGCTACACCTTC. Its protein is CASSARQNYGYTF.

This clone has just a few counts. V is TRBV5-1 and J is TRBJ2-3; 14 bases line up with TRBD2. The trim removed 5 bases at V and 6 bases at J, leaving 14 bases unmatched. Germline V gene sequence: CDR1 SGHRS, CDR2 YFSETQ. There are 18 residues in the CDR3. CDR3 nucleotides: TGCGCCAGCAGGACTAGCGGGGGGGCCATCCGGACTTTGGATACGCAGTATTTT. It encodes CASRTSGGAIRTLDTQYF. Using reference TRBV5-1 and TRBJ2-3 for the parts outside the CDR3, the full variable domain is KAGVTQTPRYLIKTRGQQVTLSCSPISGHRSVSWYQQTPGQGLQFLFEYFSETQRNKGNFPGRFSGRQFSNSRSEMNVSTLELGDSALYLCASRTSGGAIRTLDTQYFGPGTRLTVL.

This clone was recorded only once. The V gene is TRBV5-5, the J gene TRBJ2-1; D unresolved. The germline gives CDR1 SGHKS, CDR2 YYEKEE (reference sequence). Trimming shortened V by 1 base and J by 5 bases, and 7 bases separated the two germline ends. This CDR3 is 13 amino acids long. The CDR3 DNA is TGTGCCAGCAGCTTGTGGCCGAACAATGAGCAGTTCTTC. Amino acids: CASSLWPNNEQFF.

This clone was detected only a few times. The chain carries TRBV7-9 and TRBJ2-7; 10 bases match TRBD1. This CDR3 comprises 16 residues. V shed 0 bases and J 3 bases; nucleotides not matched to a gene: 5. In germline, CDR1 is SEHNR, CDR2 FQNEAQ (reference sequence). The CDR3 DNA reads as TGTGCCAGCAGCTTAGCCCAGACAGGGGGCTTCTACGAGCAGTACTTC. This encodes CASSLAQTGGFYEQYF.

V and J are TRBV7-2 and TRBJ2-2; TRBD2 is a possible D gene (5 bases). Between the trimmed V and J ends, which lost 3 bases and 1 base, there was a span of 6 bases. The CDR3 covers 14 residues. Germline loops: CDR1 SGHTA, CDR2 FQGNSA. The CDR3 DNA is TGTGCCAGCAGCTTCGGGAAGAACACCGGGGAGCTGTTTTTT. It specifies CASSFGKNTGELFF. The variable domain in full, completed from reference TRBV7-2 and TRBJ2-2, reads GAGVSQSPSNKVTEKGKDVELRCDPISGHTALYWYRQSLGQGLEFLIYFQGNSAPDKSGLPSDRFSAERTGGSVSTLTIQRTQQEDSAVYLCASSFGKNTGELFFGEGSRLTVL.